Here is one T cell receptor (beta chain) with its context. Antigen: not known. The data were obtained in a study of CXCR3-negative and CXCR3-positive naive CD8 T cells. The libraries of TRB cDNA were constructed through 5' RACE using UMI labels. From the 5' RACE reads, TCRdb lists one entry per CDR3 protein and no DNA. Seen in this sample are tens of thousands of distinct CDR3 sequences; the ten most common clones hold around a fifth. Every individual CD8+ T cell subset underwent sorting in triplicate at more than 250,000 cells apiece. The CDR3 has 12 amino acids. Germline V gene data show CDR1 as LNHDA and CDR2 as SQIVND (reference sequence). The study's findings and limits: Similar TRBV-TRBJ usage characterized naive CXCR3-negative and CXCR3-positive cells; memory cells differed. Both naive subsets had comparably high diversity; memory CD8+ cells much lower.

Sequencing input: memory CD8+ T cells from blood. The sequence was collected from a human donor in good health. Some clones in this sample may be carry-over from other donors' samples. The genes are TRBV19 and TRBJ2-7; the D gene TCRdb calls, TRBD2, cannot be checked with no DNA. CDR3 loop: CASGPGGNEQYF.